The next 13 T cell receptor beta chains were all read from a single sample in a study of STAT5B mutations in CD4+ large granular lymphocyte leukemia. Profiled with immunoSEQ multiplex PCR; TCRdb holds only in-frame clones, not every one. The sample lists about 40,000 clones, roughly 80% occurring once. Sequencing input: CD4+ T cells from blood buffy coats. All receptors come from a human donor in good health.

V gene TRBV5-5 combines with J gene TRBJ1-5; D is ambiguous. The CDR3 sequence is 15 residues long. Trimming pared 5 bases from V and 4 bases from J, leaving 16 bases between. CDR1 and CDR2 from the germline V gene are SGHKS and YYEKEE (reference sequence). The CDR3 region is CASSLSVVGNQPQHF. CDR3 in DNA: TGTGCCAGCAGTCTGAGCGTAGTCGGGAATCAGCCCCAGCATTTT. Looking up the rest from reference TRBV5-5 and TRBJ1-5 gives the full variable domain: DAGVTQSPTHLIKTRGQQVTLRCSPISGHKSVSWYQQVLGQGPQFIFQYYEKEERGRGNFPDRFSARQFPNYSSELNVNALLLGDSALYLCASSLSVVGNQPQHFGDGTRLSIL.

This chain joins TRBV30 and TRBJ2-1; 9 nucleotides match TRBD1. This CDR3 has 14 residues. CDR1 and CDR2 (germline): GTSNPN, SVGIG (reference sequence). V lost 1 base, J lost 6 bases, and 4 bases stayed unmatched. The CDR3 nucleotides read TGTGCCTGGAGTGGACAGGGGGTCCTCAATGAGCAGTTCTTC. Amino acid sequence: CAWSGQGVLNEQFF.

This clone was found a few times. The gene calls are TRBV28 and TRBJ1-2; D not resolved. The CDR3 totals 14 residues. Germline loops: CDR1 MDHEN, CDR2 SYDVKM. V was clipped by 2 bases and J by 8 bases, with 15 bases between them. Written as DNA, the CDR3 is TGTGCCAGCAGTTTACGGACGCTGGATAGGGGCTACACCTTC. Its protein is CASSLRTLDRGYTF.

This chain connects TRBV4-1 to TRBJ2-2, with 8 bases fitting TRBD1. Germline V gives CDR1 MGHRA, CDR2 YSYEKL. The CDR3 consists of 14 residues. V trimming: 1 base; J trimming: 6 bases; junction bases outside the gene matches: 1. The CDR3 sequence: CASSQAQGAGELFF. In nucleotides, the CDR3 is TGCGCCAGCAGCCAAGCACAGGGGGCCGGGGAGCTGTTTTTT.

The chain recombines TRBV7-9 with TRBJ2-3; 7 nucleotides match TRBD1. V lost 1 base and J lost 4; bases outside the gene matches: 5. This CDR3 spans 15 amino acids. Germline lookup yields CDR1 SEHNR and CDR2 FQNEAQ (reference sequence). The CDR3 sequence is CASSLVPQGADTQYF. The CDR3 nucleotides are TGTGCCAGCAGCTTAGTTCCGCAGGGGGCAGATACGCAGTATTTT.

The chain links TRBV10-2 to TRBJ1-3; D remains unclear. The V gene's germline CDR1 is WSHSY and CDR2 SAAADI. The V gene lost 3 bases and the J gene lost 0 bases, with 18 bases spanning the gap. The CDR3 is made up of 18 amino acids. The CDR3 loop is CASSEERRLPLSGNTIYF. CDR3 coding DNA: TGCGCCAGCAGTGAAGAGAGGCGCTTGCCCCTCTCTGGAAACACCATATATTTT.

This rearrangement joins TRBV4-3 to TRBJ1-4; maybe TRBD1 (5 bases). The CDR3 has 17 residues. The germline V gene encodes CDR1 LGHNA and CDR2 YSLEER. V lost 3 bases, J lost 8 bases, and 22 bases lay in between. CDR3 region: CASSHQDGGDGREKLFF. CDR3 in DNA: TGCGCCAGCAGCCACCAAGACGGAGGGGACGGCCGAGAAAAACTGTTTTTT.

The V and J genes are TRBV4-3 and TRBJ2-3; the match to TRBD2 covers 8 bases. Germline-derived CDR1 and CDR2 are LGHNA and YSLEER. With V trimmed by 0 bases and J by 7 bases, 12 bases remained unmatched. The CDR3 is 17 residues long. Written as DNA, the CDR3 is TGCGCCAGCAGCCAAGAAATGGGCGGGAGGAGGGCAAATACGCAGTATTTT. Its translation is CASSQEMGGRRANTQYF.

The chain employs TRBV5-8 and TRBJ1-5; no definite D call. Germline V gives CDR1 SGHTS, CDR2 YDEGEE. CDR3 length equals 13 residues. The V gene lost 1 base and the J gene lost 5 bases, with 7 bases spanning the gap. The CDR3 DNA sequence: TGTGCCAGCAGCTTGCGCCTGGATCAGCCCCAGCATTTT. The encoded protein is CASSLRLDQPQHF.

The sample holds a few counts of this clone. This chain uses TRBV5-5 with TRBJ1-3; D is perhaps TRBD1 (6 bases). V dropped 3 bases and J dropped 0 bases, with 19 bases sitting between them. Germline-derived CDR1 and CDR2 are SGHKS and YYEKEE (reference sequence). The CDR3 runs 18 residues. The CDR3 reads CASSSYFDRPSSGNTIYF. CDR3 in DNA: TGTGCCAGCAGCTCCTACTTTGACAGGCCGAGCTCTGGAAACACCATATATTTT.

The chain couples TRBV2 to TRBJ2-1; D is ambiguous. V was clipped by 7 bases and J by 6 bases, with 13 bases between them. CDR3 length equals 13 residues. Germline V lookup: CDR1 SNHLY, CDR2 FYNNEI. The CDR3 sequence: CASNNNPSNEQFF. The CDR3 DNA reads as TGTGCCAGCAATAATAACCCGAGCAATGAGCAGTTCTTC.

This clone has only one observation. V is TRBV11-2 and J is TRBJ1-1, with a tentative D call TRBD1 (5 bases). The CDR3 spans 13 residues. Trimming removed 7 bases from V and 5 bases from J, with 14 bases in between. Germline V gives CDR1 SGHAT, CDR2 FQNNGV. The CDR3 reads CASTEGWATEAFF. CDR3 DNA sequence: TGTGCCAGCACCGAGGGGTGGGCGACTGAAGCTTTCTTT.

This clone was picked up a small number of times. The V call is TRBV5-1, the J call TRBJ2-4; no reliable D call. The CDR3 sequence is 16 residues long. V shed 4 bases and J shed 1 base, with 15 bases lying between them. Looked up from germline, CDR1 is SGHRS and CDR2 is YFSETQ. The chain's CDR3 is CASSPRPDVAKNIQYF. The CDR3 bases are TGCGCCAGCAGCCCTCGACCGGATGTGGCCAAAAACATTCAGTACTTC.